The 7 T cell receptor beta chains below come from one sample, sequenced in a study of T cells after yellow fever vaccination. One entry per CDR3 protein results from TCRdb running MiXCR on the 5' RACE reads. Here the sample spans over 300,000 distinct CDR3 sequences, roughly 4% being singletons. The sequences come from PBMCs, collected 5 days after the yellow fever booster vaccination. These receptors all stem from a man between 18 and 29 years old who received the YFV17D yellow fever vaccine.

In its sample, this clonotype was seen many times. The rearrangement uses TRBV30 and TRBJ2-2, with TRBD2 as a possible D gene (5 bases). The germline V gene has CDR1 GTSNPN and CDR2 SVGIG (reference sequence). V was pared by 0 bases and J by 5 bases, with 7 bases between. The CDR3 covers 13 residues. The CDR3 bases are TGTGCCTGGAGTGTACTAGGGACCGGGGAGCTGTTTTTT. Translating gives CAWSVLGTGELFF.

The V gene is TRBV18, the J gene TRBJ2-6, with D tentatively TRBD1 or TRBD2 (6 bases each). Germline loops: CDR1 KGHSH, CDR2 LQKENI. This CDR3 is 18 amino acids long. With 6 bases removed from V and 0 bases from J, the gap between germline ends came to 18 bases. CDR3 sequence reads: CASSPYTQGGSGANVLTF. DNA of the CDR3: TGTGCCAGCTCGCCATATACACAGGGAGGCTCTGGGGCCAACGTCCTGACTTTC.

Only a few counts were recorded for this clonotype. The rearrangement joins TRBV5-1 to TRBJ2-1, with 9 bases aligning to TRBD2. The J segment lost 4 bases and the V segment lost 0 bases, leaving 5 bases of the junction unmatched. Per the germline V gene, CDR1 is SGHRS and CDR2 is YFSETQ. The CDR3 is made up of 16 amino acids. The CDR3: CASSLGSRGGYNEQFF. For the CDR3, the DNA is TGCGCCAGCAGCTTGGGCTCGCGGGGGGGATACAATGAGCAGTTCTTC.

The table lists this clonotype with a few counts. The V gene is TRBV20-1, the J gene TRBJ1-4; D unresolved. The CDR3 contains 14 residues. Germline CDR1 DFQATT, CDR2 SNEGSKA (reference sequence). V was shortened by 1 base and J by 4 bases, with 10 bases between the two germline ends. The CDR3 DNA reads as TGCAGTGCTAGAGTAGACCAGTTTAATGAAAAACTGTTTTTT. This sequence encodes CSARVDQFNEKLFF.

This chain uses TRBV5-4 with TRBJ1-2; 9 positions agree with TRBD1. Trimming at V came to 4 bases and at J to 4 bases, leaving 11 bases not matched to a gene. Per germline, CDR1 SGHNT and CDR2 YYREEE (reference sequence). This CDR3 has 16 amino acids. CDR3 sequence (DNA): TGTGCCAGCAGCCAAGAACAGGGGGCGCTTGGCTATGGCTACACCTTC. This encodes CASSQEQGALGYGYTF.

This clonotype was seen many times. The CDR3, as DNA: TGCGCCAGCACTAGGGGGGGCCGTGAGCAGTTCTTC. Protein: CASTRGGREQFF. The chain joins TRBV5-1 to TRBJ2-1; tentatively, D is TRBD2 (7 bases). Looked up from germline, CDR1 is SGHRS and CDR2 is YFSETQ. The CDR3 loop spans 12 amino acids. V shed 6 bases and J shed 9 bases, with 13 bases lying between them. Combining the CDR3 with reference TRBV5-1 and TRBJ2-1 gives the whole variable domain KAGVTQTPRYLIKTRGQQVTLSCSPISGHRSVSWYQQTPGQGLQFLFEYFSETQRNKGNFPGRFSGRQFSNSRSEMNVSTLELGDSALYLCASTRGGREQFFGPGTRLTVL.

This clonotype has just a few counts. CDR3 residues: CASSTVNYNSPLHF. CDR3 in DNA: TGTGCCAGCAGTACCGTCAACTATAATTCACCCCTCCACTTT. This sequence joins TRBV25-1 and TRBJ1-6; D remains unclear. The CDR3 runs 14 residues. Germline V gene data show CDR1 as MGHDK and CDR2 as SYGVNS. Trimming removed 5 bases from V and 3 bases from J, with 8 bases in between.